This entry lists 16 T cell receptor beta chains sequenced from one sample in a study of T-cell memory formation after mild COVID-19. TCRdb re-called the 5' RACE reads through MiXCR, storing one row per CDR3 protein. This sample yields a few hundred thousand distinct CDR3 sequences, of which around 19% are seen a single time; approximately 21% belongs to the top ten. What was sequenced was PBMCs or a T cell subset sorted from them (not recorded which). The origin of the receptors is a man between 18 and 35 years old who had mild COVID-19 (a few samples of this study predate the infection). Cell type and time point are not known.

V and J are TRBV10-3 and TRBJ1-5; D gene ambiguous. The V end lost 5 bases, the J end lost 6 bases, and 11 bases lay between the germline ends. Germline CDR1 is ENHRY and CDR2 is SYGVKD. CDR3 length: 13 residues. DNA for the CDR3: TGTGCCATCAGTCTCGGGGAGGGTCAGCCCCAGCATTTT. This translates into CAISLGEGQPQHF.

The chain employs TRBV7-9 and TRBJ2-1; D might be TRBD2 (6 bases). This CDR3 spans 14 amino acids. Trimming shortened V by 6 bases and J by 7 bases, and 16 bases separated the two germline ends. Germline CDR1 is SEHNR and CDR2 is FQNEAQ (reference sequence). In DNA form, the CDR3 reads TGTGCCAGCAGTTTTACCGGGGACTCGAATGAGCAGTTCTTC. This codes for CASSFTGDSNEQFF.

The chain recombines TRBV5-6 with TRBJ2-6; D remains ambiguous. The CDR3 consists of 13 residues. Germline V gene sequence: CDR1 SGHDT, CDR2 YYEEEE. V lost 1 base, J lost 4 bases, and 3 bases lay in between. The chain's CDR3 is CASSLFGANVLTF. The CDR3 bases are TGTGCCAGCAGCTTGTTCGGGGCCAACGTCCTGACTTTC.

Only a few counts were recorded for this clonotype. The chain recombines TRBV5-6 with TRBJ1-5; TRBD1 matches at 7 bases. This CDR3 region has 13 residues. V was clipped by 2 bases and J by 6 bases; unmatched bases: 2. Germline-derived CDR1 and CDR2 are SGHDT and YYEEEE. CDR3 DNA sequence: TGTGCCAGCAGCTTACAGGGGCTTCAGCCCCAGCATTTT. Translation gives CASSLQGLQPQHF.

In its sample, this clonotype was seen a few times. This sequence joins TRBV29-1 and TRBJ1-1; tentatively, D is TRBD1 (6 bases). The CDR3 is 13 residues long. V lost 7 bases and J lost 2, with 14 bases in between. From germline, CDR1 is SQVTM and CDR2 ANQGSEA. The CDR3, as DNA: TGCAGCGCGGCCGGACAGATAAACACTGAAGCTTTCTTT. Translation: CSAAGQINTEAFF.

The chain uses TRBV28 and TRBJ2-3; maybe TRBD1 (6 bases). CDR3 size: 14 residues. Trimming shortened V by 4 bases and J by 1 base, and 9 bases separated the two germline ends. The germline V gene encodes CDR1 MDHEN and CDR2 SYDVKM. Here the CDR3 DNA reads TGTGCCAGCAGTTCAGGGGACGGCACAGATACGCAGTATTTT. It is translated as CASSSGDGTDTQYF.

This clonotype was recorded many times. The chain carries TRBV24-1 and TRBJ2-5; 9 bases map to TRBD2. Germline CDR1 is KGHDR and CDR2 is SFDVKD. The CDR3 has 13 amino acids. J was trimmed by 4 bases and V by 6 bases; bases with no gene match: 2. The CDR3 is CATSPSGVETQYF. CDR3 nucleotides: TGTGCCACCAGTCCTAGCGGGGTAGAGACCCAGTACTTC.

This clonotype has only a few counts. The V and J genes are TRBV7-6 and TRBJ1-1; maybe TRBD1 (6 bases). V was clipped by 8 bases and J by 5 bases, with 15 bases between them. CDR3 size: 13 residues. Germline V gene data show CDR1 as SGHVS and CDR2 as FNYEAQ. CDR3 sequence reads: CASGPGARTEAFF. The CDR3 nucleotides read TGTGCCAGCGGTCCGGGGGCGCGGACTGAAGCTTTCTTT.

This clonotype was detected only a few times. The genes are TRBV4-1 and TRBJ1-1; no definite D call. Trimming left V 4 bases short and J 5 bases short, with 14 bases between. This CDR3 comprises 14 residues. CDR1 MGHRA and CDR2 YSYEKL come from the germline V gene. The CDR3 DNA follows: TGCGCCAGCAGCCGATGGGCCGGGAATACTGAAGCTTTCTTT. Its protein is CASSRWAGNTEAFF.

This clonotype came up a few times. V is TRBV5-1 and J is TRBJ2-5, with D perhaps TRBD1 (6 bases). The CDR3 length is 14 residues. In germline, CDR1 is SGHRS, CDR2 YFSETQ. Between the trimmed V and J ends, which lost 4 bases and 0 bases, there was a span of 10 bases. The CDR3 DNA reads TGCGCCAGCAGCCCGGACAGCTACCAAGAGACCCAGTACTTC. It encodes CASSPDSYQETQYF.

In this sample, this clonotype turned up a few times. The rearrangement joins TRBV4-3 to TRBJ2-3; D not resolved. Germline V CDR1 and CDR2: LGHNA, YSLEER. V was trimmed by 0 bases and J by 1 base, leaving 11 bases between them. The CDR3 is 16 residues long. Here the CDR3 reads CASSQDSTGGTDTQYF. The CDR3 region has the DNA TGCGCCAGCAGCCAAGATTCAACTGGGGGCACAGATACGCAGTATTTT.

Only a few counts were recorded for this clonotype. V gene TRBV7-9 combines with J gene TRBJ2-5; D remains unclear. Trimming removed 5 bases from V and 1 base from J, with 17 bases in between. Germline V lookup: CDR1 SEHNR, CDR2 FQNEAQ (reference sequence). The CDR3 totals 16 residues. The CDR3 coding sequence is TGTGCCAGCAGCGATAACGATGGGCGCTTCCAAGAGACCCAGTACTTC. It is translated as CASSDNDGRFQETQYF.

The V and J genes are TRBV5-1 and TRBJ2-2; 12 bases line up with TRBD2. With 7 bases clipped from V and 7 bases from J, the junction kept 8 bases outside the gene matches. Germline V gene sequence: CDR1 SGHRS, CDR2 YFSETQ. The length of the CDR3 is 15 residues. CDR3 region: CASQRLAGEGGELFF. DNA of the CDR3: TGCGCCAGCCAACGACTAGCGGGGGAAGGCGGGGAGCTGTTTTTT. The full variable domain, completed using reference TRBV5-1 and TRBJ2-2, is KAGVTQTPRYLIKTRGQQVTLSCSPISGHRSVSWYQQTPGQGLQFLFEYFSETQRNKGNFPGRFSGRQFSNSRSEMNVSTLELGDSALYLCASQRLAGEGGELFFGEGSRLTVL.

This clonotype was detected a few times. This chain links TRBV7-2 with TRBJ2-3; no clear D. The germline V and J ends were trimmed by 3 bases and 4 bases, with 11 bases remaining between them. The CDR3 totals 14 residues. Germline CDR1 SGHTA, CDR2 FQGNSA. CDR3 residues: CASSFGPRADTQYF. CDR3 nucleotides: TGTGCCAGCAGCTTTGGGCCAAGGGCAGATACGCAGTATTTT.

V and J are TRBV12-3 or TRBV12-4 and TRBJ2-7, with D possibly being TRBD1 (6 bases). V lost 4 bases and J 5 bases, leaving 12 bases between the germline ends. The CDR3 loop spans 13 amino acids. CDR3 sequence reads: CASSSRGGHEQYF. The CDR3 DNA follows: TGTGCCAGCAGTTCCAGGGGTGGGCACGAGCAGTACTTC.

DNA of the CDR3: TGTGCCAGCAGTGAAGTGGGTACGGTAGCTTTCTTT. Translation: CASSEVGTVAFF. The rearrangement joins TRBV25-1 to TRBJ1-1; no clear D. CDR3 size: 12 residues. Trimming removed 2 bases at V and 10 bases at J, with 11 bases between. Germline V gene sequence: CDR1 MGHDK, CDR2 SYGVNS.